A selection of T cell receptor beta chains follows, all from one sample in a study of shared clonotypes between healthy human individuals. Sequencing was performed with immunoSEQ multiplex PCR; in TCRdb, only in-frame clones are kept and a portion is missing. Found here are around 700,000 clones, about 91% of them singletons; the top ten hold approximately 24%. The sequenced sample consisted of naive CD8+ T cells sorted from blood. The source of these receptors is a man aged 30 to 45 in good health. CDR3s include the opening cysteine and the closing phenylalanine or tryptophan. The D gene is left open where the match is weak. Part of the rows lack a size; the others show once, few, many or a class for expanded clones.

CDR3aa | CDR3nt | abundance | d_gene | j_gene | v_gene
CASSHSSTGLNEQFF | TGCGCCAGCAGCCACTCCTCGACAGGCCTCAATGAGCAGTTCTTC | once | NA | TRBJ2-1 | TRBV4-1
CASSLSGDGNYEQYF | TGTGCCAGCAGTTTATCGGGAGACGGAAACTACGAGCAGTACTTC | NA | NA | TRBJ2-7 | TRBV27
CASSLDGPLAGGPYNEQFF | TGTGCCAGCAGCTTAGATGGGCCGCTAGCGGGAGGGCCCTACAATGAGCAGTTCTTC | NA | TRBD2 | TRBJ2-1 | TRBV11-2
CASSYGTETDTQYF | TGTGCCAGCAGTTACGGGACCGAGACAGATACGCAGTATTTT | once | NA | TRBJ2-3 | TRBV6-5
CASSLDPDSSYGYTF | TGTGCCAGCAGCTTAGACCCCGACAGCAGCTATGGCTACACCTTC | NA | NA | TRBJ1-2 | TRBV11-2
CASSLGVTGGTDTQYF | TGTGCCAGCAGCTTAGGAGTGACAGGGGGCACAGATACGCAGTATTTT | NA | TRBD1 | TRBJ2-3 | TRBV11-2
CASSYGRANEQFF | TGTGCCAGCAGTTATGGTAGGGCCAATGAGCAGTTCTTC | few | NA | TRBJ2-1 | TRBV6-5
CAGGKETQYF | TGTGCCGGCGGGAAAGAGACCCAGTACTTC | NA | NA | TRBJ2-5 | TRBV6-6
CASSFGTGGYEQYF | TGCGCCAGCAGCTTTGGGACAGGGGGTTACGAGCAGTACTTC | once | TRBD1 | TRBJ2-7 | TRBV5-1
CASTGQGIHEQYF | TGTGCCAGCACGGGACAGGGTATTCACGAGCAGTACTTC | NA | TRBD1 | TRBJ2-7 | TRBV7-9
CASSLRPTTGELFF | TGTGCCAGCAGTTTAAGACCAACGACCGGGGAGCTGTTTTTT | NA | NA | TRBJ2-2 | TRBV28
CASSLGTGNEKLFF | TGTGCCAGCAGTTTAGGGACCGGTAATGAAAAACTGTTTTTT | NA | NA | TRBJ1-4 | TRBV6-5
CASSLGGGQAYEQYF | TGTGCCAGCAGCTTAGGGGGGGGACAGGCCTACGAGCAGTACTTC | NA | NA | TRBJ2-7 | TRBV7-8